Following are 14 T cell receptor beta chains from one sample sequenced in a study of blood T cell repertoires in COVID-19. Using immunoSEQ multiplex PCR, the repertoire was profiled, and TCRdb retains in-frame clones only, with some absent. The table lists some 170,000 clones, 87% of them singletons. Sequencing input: PBMCs or T cells enriched from blood (not recorded which). These receptors were taken from a human donor with acute COVID-19. The donor label of this sample is uncertain.

The chain links TRBV28 to TRBJ1-4; 7 bases match TRBD1. After removal of 6 bases from V and 14 bases from J, the junction contained 15 bases not matched to a gene. CDR3 length equals 14 residues. Germline lookup yields CDR1 MDHEN and CDR2 SYDVKM. The CDR3 coding sequence is TGTGCCAGCAGAGATGAACAGGGGAATTTCCTCCTGTTTTTT. Its translation: CASRDEQGNFLLFF.

As DNA, the CDR3 is TGCAGCGTTGCGGTAAACAGTTTGAACACTGAAGCTTTCTTT. As protein: CSVAVNSLNTEAFF. The chain recombines TRBV29-1 with TRBJ1-1; D remains ambiguous. Deletions cut 4 bases from V and 0 bases from J, with 12 bases between. Germline-derived CDR1 and CDR2 are SQVTM and ANQGSEA. The CDR3 is 14 residues long.

The chain carries TRBV4-1 and TRBJ2-7, with D possibly being TRBD1 (6 bases). The V and J ends lost 0 bases and 4 bases respectively, with 25 bases between them. CDR3 length: 19 amino acids. Per the germline V gene, CDR1 is MGHRA and CDR2 is YSYEKL. The CDR3 here is CASSQDLVWSRTVKYEQYF. DNA of the CDR3: TGCGCCAGCAGCCAAGATCTAGTCTGGTCGAGGACAGTAAAGTACGAGCAGTACTTC.

V and J are TRBV6-5 and TRBJ2-2; TRBD1 agrees at 7 bases. V lost 7 bases to trimming and J lost 5 bases; unmatched junction nucleotides: 10. The CDR3 length is 15 residues. Per germline, CDR1 MNHEY and CDR2 SVGAGI. The chain's CDR3 is CASTPRQGWTGELFF. Written as DNA, the CDR3 is TGTGCCAGCACCCCTCGACAGGGTTGGACCGGGGAGCTGTTTTTT.

This clone was recorded once. The CDR3 coding sequence is TGTGCCAGCAGCTTGGAGTCTAACACTGAAGCTTTCTTT. Translated, it gives CASSLESNTEAFF. The chain uses TRBV7-2 and TRBJ1-1; D unclear. This CDR3 comprises 13 residues. Per the germline V gene, CDR1 is SGHTA and CDR2 is FQGNSA. V was shortened by 3 bases and J by 2 bases, with 7 bases between the two germline ends.

As concerns this clone: Other DNA sequences in this specimen translate into the identical CDR3. The chain is built from TRBV5-1 and TRBJ1-6, with D possibly TRBD1 on 6 matching bases. V gave up 0 bases and J gave up 7 bases, with 8 bases separating them. CDR1 SGHRS and CDR2 YFSETQ come from the germline V gene. There are 14 residues in the CDR3. CDR3 in amino acids: CASSLGRGNSPLHF. The DNA of the CDR3 is TGCGCCAGCAGCTTGGGCAGGGGCAATTCACCCCTCCACTTT.

The CDR3 DNA follows: TGTGCCAGCAGTTACTCGTCACAGGGCTCTGAAGCTTTCTTT. This translates into CASSYSSQGSEAFF. This sequence joins TRBV6-5 and TRBJ1-1, with D possibly being TRBD1 (6 bases). V was trimmed by 0 bases and J by 6 bases, leaving 11 bases between them. Germline V gene sequence: CDR1 MNHEY, CDR2 SVGAGI. The CDR3 contains 14 residues.

The chain recombines TRBV7-7 with TRBJ2-7, with TRBD1 as a possible D gene (6 bases). V was pared by 0 bases and J by 3 bases, with 9 bases between. CDR1 is SSHAT and CDR2 is FNYEAQ in the germline V gene (reference sequence). There are 14 residues in the CDR3. CDR3 amino acids: CASSLAMDSYEQYF. The CDR3 DNA reads as TGTGCCAGCAGCTTAGCAATGGACAGCTACGAGCAGTACTTC.

The rearrangement links TRBV11-2 to TRBJ1-2; maybe TRBD1 (6 bases). Trimming shortened V by 4 bases and J by 4 bases, and 16 bases separated the two germline ends. The germline V gene encodes CDR1 SGHAT and CDR2 FQNNGV. This CDR3 has 15 amino acids. The CDR3 bases are TGTGCCAGCAGCTCTTTACAGGGAAGATTCTATGGCTACACCTTC. Residues: CASSSLQGRFYGYTF. Filled out from reference TRBV11-2 and TRBJ1-2, the complete variable domain reads EAGVAQSPRYKIIEKRQSVAFWCNPISGHATLYWYQQILGQGPKLLIQFQNNGVVDDSQLPKDRFSAERLKGVDSTLKIQPAKLEDSAVYLCASSSLQGRFYGYTFGSGTRLTVV.

This clone was seen once. The chain combines TRBV7-3 with TRBJ2-1; possible D gene TRBD1, 5 bases. Germline V gene sequence: CDR1 SGHTA, CDR2 FQGTGA. Between the trimmed V and J ends, which lost 5 bases and 10 bases, there was a span of 18 bases. The CDR3 runs 14 residues. The CDR3 bases are TGTGCCAGCAGCCCAACAGGTGCGTCCGAGGAGCAGTTCTTC. Translation gives CASSPTGASEEQFF.

As DNA, the CDR3 is TGTGCCAGCAGCGGGCGGGATATCAATCAGCCCCAGCATTTT. Its translation is CASSGRDINQPQHF. The chain joins TRBV25-1 to TRBJ1-5; D unresolved. Germline V gene data show CDR1 as MGHDK and CDR2 as SYGVNS. The CDR3 is 14 amino acids. Trimming removed 6 bases at V and 3 bases at J, with 12 bases between.

This chain connects TRBV14 to TRBJ2-1, with 7 bases fitting TRBD2. CDR3 length: 15 residues. With 5 bases clipped from V and 9 bases from J, the junction kept 13 bases outside the gene matches. Germline assignment: CDR1 SGHDN and CDR2 FVKESK. The CDR3 is CASSGTAGVPREQFF. CDR3 bases: TGTGCCAGCAGCGGGACGGCGGGGGTCCCCCGTGAGCAGTTCTTC.

The chain uses TRBV9 and TRBJ2-2; D perhaps matches TRBD1 (6 bases). Germline V lookup: CDR1 SGDLS, CDR2 YYNGEE. There are 17 residues in the CDR3. V was cut by 0 bases and J by 1 base, with 13 bases left in between. Written as DNA, the CDR3 is TGTGCCAGCAGCGTAGGGCAGGGGCCAGGGAACACCGGGGAGCTGTTTTTT. Encoded protein: CASSVGQGPGNTGELFF.

The chain joins TRBV18 to TRBJ1-2, with TRBD1 identical over 9 bases. This CDR3 region has 16 residues. CDR1 and CDR2 (germline): KGHSH, LQKENI. V was pared by 3 bases and J by 7 bases, with 12 bases of the junction left unmatched. The CDR3 is CASSPGGTGTTRGYTF. CDR3 in DNA: TGTGCCAGCTCACCCGGGGGGACAGGGACCACTCGTGGCTACACCTTC.